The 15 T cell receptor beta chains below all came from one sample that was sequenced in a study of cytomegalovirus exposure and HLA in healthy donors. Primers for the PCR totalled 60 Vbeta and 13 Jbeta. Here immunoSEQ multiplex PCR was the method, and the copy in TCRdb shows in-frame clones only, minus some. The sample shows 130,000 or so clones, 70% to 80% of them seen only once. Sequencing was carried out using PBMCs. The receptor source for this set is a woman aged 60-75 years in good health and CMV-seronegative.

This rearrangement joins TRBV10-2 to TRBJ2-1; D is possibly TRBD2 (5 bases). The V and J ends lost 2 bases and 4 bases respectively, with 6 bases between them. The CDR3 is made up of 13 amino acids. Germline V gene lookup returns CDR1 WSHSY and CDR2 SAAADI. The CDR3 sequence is CASSERGYNEQFF. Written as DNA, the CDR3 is TGCGCCAGCAGTGAGCGGGGTTACAATGAGCAGTTCTTC.

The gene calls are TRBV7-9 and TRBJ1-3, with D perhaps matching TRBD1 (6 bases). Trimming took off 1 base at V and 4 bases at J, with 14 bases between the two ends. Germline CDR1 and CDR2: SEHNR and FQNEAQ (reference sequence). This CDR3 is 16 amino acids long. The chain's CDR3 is CASSLEAGARGNTIYF. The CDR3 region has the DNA TGTGCCAGCAGCTTAGAAGCGGGGGCGAGGGGAAACACCATATATTTT. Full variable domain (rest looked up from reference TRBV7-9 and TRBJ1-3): DTGVSQNPRHKITKRGQNVTFRCDPISEHNRLYWYRQTLGQGPEFLTYFQNEAQLEKSRLLSDRFSAERPKGSFSTLEIQRTEQGDSAMYLCASSLEAGARGNTIYFGEGSWLTVV.

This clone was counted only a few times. In DNA, the CDR3 is TGTGCCAGCAGAGACGACAGGGGCGTATTTTATGGCTACACCTTC. Protein product: CASRDDRGVFYGYTF. The rearrangement links TRBV2 to TRBJ1-2; 8 positions match TRBD1. CDR1 is SNHLY, CDR2 FYNNEI, per germline. V lost 6 bases to trimming and J lost 5 bases; unmatched junction nucleotides: 11. The CDR3 contains 15 residues. The complete variable domain, with remaining parts taken from reference TRBV2 and TRBJ1-2, reads EPEVTQTPSHQVTQMGQEVILRCVPISNHLYFYWYRQILGQKVEFLVSFYNNEISEKSEIFDDQFSVERPDGSNFTLKIRSTKLEDSAMYFCASRDDRGVFYGYTFGSGTRLTVV.

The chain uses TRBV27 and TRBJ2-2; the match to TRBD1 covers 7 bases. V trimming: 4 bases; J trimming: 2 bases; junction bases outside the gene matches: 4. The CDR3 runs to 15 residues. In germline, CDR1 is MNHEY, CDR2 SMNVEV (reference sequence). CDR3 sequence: CASSSEGGNTGELFF. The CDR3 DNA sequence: TGTGCCAGCAGTTCGGAAGGGGGCAACACCGGGGAGCTGTTTTTT.

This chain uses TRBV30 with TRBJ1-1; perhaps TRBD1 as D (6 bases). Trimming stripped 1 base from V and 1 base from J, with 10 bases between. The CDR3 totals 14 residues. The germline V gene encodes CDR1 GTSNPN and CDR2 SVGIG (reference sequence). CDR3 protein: CAWSAKTGNTEAFF. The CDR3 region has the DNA TGTGCCTGGAGTGCCAAGACAGGGAACACTGAAGCTTTCTTT.

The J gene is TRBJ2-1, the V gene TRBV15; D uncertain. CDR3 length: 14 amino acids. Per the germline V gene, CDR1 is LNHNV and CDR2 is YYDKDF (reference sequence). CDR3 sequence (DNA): TGTGCAACGAAAACGGGTAGCTCCTACAATGAGCAGTTCTTC. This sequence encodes CATKTGSSYNEQFF.

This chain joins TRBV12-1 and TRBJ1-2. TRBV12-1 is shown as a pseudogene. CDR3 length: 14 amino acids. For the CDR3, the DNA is TGTGCCAGCAGCCCTCTCGGGGGTGCGTATGGCTACACCTTC. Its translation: CASSPLGGAYGYTF.

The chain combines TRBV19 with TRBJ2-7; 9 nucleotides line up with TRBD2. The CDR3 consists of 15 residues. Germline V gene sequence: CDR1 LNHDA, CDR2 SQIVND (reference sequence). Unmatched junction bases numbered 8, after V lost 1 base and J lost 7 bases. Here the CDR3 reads CASSIGLAGPWEQYF. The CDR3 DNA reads TGTGCCAGTAGTATAGGGCTAGCGGGGCCTTGGGAGCAGTACTTC.

For the CDR3, the DNA is TGTGCCAGCTCACCATACCGGGACACTGAAGCTTTCTTT. Amino acid sequence: CASSPYRDTEAFF. This chain uses TRBV18 with TRBJ1-1; D ambiguous. CDR3 length: 13 residues. Germline V CDR1 and CDR2: KGHSH, LQKENI. V lost 2 bases, J lost 3 bases, and 7 bases lay in between.

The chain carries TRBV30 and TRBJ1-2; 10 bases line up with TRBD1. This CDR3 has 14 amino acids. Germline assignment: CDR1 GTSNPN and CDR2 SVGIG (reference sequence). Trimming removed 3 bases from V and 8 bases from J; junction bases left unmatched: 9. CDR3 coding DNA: TGTGCCTGGAGCCCTAAGACAGGGGGCGACGGCTACACCTTC. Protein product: CAWSPKTGGDGYTF.

The CDR3 is CASSIDRDRSADTQYF. In DNA form, the CDR3 reads TGTGCCAGTAGTATAGACAGGGATCGGTCGGCAGATACGCAGTATTTT. V is TRBV19 and J is TRBJ2-3; tentatively, D is TRBD1 (5 bases). V was shortened by 0 bases and J by 4 bases, with 14 bases between the two germline ends. CDR1 and CDR2 from the germline V gene are LNHDA and SQIVND (reference sequence). This CDR3 has 16 amino acids.

DNA of the CDR3: TGTGCCAGCCGTCAGGGGGCTGAGAACACTGAAGCTTTCTTT. The encoded protein is CASRQGAENTEAFF. The chain carries TRBV7-9 and TRBJ1-1; 8 positions agree with TRBD1. Germline-derived CDR1 and CDR2 are SEHNR and FQNEAQ (reference sequence). This CDR3 spans 14 amino acids. V was clipped by 8 bases and J by 1 base; unmatched bases: 6.

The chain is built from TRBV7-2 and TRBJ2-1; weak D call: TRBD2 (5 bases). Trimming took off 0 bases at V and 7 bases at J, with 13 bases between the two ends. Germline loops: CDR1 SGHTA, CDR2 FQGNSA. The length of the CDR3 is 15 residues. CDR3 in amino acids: CASSLALVAFNEQFF. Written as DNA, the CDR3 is TGTGCCAGCAGCTTAGCACTAGTAGCCTTTAATGAGCAGTTCTTC.

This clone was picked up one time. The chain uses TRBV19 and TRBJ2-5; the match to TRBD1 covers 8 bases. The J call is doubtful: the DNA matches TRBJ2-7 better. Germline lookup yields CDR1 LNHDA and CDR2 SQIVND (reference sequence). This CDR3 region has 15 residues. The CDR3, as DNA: TGTGCCAGTAGGACCCGGGACAGGAGAACCTACGAGCAGTACTTC. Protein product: CASRTRDRRTYEQYF.

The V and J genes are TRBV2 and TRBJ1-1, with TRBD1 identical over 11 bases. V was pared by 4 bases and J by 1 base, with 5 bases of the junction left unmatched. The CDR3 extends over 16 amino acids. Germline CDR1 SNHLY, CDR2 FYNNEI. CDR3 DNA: TGTGCCAGCAGTGGGGCGGGACAGGGGGGGAACACTGAAGCTTTCTTT. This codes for CASSGAGQGGNTEAFF.